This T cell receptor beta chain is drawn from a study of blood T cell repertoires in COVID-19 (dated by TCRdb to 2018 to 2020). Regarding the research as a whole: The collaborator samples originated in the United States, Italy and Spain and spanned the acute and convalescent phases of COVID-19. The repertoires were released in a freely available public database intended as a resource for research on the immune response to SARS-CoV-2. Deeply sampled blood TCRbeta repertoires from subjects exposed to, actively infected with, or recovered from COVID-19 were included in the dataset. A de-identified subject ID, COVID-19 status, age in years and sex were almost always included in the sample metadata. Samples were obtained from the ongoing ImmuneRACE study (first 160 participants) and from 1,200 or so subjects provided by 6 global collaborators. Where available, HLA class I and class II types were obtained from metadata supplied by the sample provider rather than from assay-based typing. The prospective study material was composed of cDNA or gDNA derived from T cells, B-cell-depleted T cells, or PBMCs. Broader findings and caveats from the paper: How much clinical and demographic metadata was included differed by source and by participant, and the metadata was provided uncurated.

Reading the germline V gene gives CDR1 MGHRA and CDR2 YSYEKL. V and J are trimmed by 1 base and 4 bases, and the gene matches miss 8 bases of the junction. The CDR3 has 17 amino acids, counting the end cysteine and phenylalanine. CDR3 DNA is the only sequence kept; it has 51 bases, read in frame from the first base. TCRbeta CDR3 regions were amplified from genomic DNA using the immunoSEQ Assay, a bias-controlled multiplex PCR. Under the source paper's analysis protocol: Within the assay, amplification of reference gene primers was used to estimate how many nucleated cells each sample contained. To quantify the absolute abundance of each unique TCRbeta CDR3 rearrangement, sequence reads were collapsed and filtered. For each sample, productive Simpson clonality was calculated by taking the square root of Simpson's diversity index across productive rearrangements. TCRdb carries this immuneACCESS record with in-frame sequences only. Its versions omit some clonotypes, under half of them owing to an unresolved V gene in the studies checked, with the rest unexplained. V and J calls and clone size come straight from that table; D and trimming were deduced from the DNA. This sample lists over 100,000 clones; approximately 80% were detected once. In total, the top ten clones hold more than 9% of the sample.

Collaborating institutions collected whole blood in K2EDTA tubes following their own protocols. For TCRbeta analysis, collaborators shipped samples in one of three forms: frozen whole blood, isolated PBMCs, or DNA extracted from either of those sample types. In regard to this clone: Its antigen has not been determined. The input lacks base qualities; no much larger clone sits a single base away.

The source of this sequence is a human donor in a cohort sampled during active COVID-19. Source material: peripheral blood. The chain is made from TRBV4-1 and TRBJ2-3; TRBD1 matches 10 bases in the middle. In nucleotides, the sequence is TGCGCCAGCAGCCAAGGGCCCGGGACAGGGGTTGCAGATACGCAGTATTTT. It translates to CASSQGPGTGVADTQYF.